This T cell receptor (beta chain) came from a study of blood T cell repertoires in COVID-19 (dated by TCRdb to about 2020). Looking at the study overall: The collaborator samples originated in the United States, Italy and Spain and spanned the acute and convalescent phases of COVID-19. The prospective study material was composed of cDNA or gDNA derived from T cells, B-cell-depleted T cells, or PBMCs. The dataset comprised deeply sampled blood TCRbeta repertoires from subjects exposed to, actively infected with, or recovered from COVID-19. The repertoires were released in a freely available public database intended as a resource for research on the immune response to SARS-CoV-2. The samples were drawn from two sources: the first 160 participants of the ongoing ImmuneRACE study, and approximately 1,300 subjects contributed by 6 global collaborators. A de-identified subject ID, COVID-19 status, age in years and sex were almost always included in the sample metadata. Where HLA class I and class II types were available, the types were taken from metadata supplied by the sample provider, not from assay-based typing. Study-wide conclusions, independent of this receptor: Clinical and demographic metadata were provided uncurated, with the amount varying by source and participant.

TCRbeta CDR3 regions were amplified from genomic DNA using the immunoSEQ Assay, a bias-controlled multiplex PCR. The study's processing was this. Nucleated cell counts per sample were estimated from amplification of reference gene primers within the assay. To quantify the absolute abundance of each unique TCRbeta CDR3 rearrangement, sequence reads were collapsed and filtered. For each sample, productive Simpson clonality was calculated as the square root of Simpson's diversity index over productive rearrangements. TCRdb mirrors the immuneACCESS table, restricted to in-frame sequences. Some clones are absent from its copies; in checked studies, under half trace to an unresolved V gene, and the reason for the others is unknown. D and trimming come from the DNA, and the V and J calls and clone size come from that table. Recorded for this sample are 190,000 or so clones; less than 90% of them occurred a single time. The top ten clonotypes cover 3.5% to 5.5% of the sample.

Participants in the prospective study were aged roughly 18 to 100 years, lived in 20 to 25 United States geographic areas, and enrolled through a virtual design. In the prospective study, cohorts were assigned on the basis of participant-reported clinical history obtained from a screening survey and a study questionnaire. Exposed participants were defined as having been in contact with someone with a PCR-confirmed or clinician-diagnosed COVID-19 case within 2 weeks of study entry. In the prospective study, whole blood, serum and a nasopharyngeal or oropharyngeal swab were collected from each participant by mobile phlebotomists. Participants in the prospective study had the option to provide additional blood draws and questionnaires over an approximately 2-month period. Before DNA extraction, prospective study blood samples were shipped either frozen or at room temperature. V and J are trimmed by 2 bases and 7 bases, and the gene matches miss 3 bases of the junction. From its cysteine to its phenylalanine, the CDR3 spans 14 amino acids. Here the CDR3 DNA is all that survives: 42 bases in frame from base 1. CDR1 and CDR2 are read off the germline V gene as ENHRY and SYGVKD.

Comments on this clone: It has no known antigen specificity. No clone much larger than this one lies a single base away; base qualities are absent.

The TCR was taken from a woman in her twenties or thirties who had been exposed to COVID-19. The chain is assembled from TRBV10-3 and TRBJ1-5; TRBD1 agrees with 9 junctional bases. Sequencing was done on a sample of PBMCs or T cells enriched from blood (not recorded which). The CDR3 amino acid sequence is: CAISERDRDQPQHF. The DNA is TGTGCCATCAGTGAGCGGGACAGGGACCAGCCCCAGCATTTT.